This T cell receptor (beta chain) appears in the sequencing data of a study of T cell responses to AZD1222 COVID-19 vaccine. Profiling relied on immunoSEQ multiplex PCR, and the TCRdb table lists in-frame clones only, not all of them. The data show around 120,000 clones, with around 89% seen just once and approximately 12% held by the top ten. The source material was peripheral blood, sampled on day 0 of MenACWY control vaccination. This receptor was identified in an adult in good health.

The CDR3 here is CASSQDAHSGYGENIQYF. DNA of the CDR3: TGTGCCAGCAGCCAAGATGCCCATAGCGGGTATGGGGAAAACATTCAGTACTTC. This chain uses TRBV3-1 (or the pseudogene TRBV3-2) with TRBJ2-4; 7 nucleotides line up with TRBD2. Germline loops: CDR1 LGHDT, CDR2 YNNKEL (reference sequence). The trim removed 0 bases at V and 5 bases at J, leaving 13 bases unmatched. CDR3 length: 18 amino acids.